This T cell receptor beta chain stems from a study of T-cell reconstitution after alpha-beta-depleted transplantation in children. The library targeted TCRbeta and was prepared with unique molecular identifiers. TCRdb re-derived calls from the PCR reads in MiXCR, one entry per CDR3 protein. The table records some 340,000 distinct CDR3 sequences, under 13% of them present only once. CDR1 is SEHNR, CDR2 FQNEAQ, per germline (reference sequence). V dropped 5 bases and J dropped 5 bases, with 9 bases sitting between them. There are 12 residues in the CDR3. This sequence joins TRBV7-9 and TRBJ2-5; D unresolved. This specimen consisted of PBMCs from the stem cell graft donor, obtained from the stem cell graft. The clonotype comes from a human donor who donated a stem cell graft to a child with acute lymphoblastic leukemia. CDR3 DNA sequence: TGTGCCAGCAGCGCCGGATCGGAGACCCAGTACTTC. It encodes CASSAGSETQYF.